One sample yielded the 24 T cell receptor beta chains listed below, sequenced in a study of CD8+ T cells in alopecia areata. RNA was isolated and reverse transcribed to cDNA, the sequencing template. Clones were sequenced by immunoSEQ multiplex PCR, and TCRdb holds only the in-frame ones, with some missing. This table holds under 200,000 clones, around 71% found once. The treatment here: oral pan-JAK inhibitor, 5-10 mg twice daily. The input for sequencing was CD4+ T cells sorted from blood, taken at week 4, from a patient treated with tofacitinib. The source of these receptors is a human donor with alopecia areata.

The chain employs TRBV2 and TRBJ1-3; 11 bases line up with TRBD1. The V and J ends lost 8 bases and 0 bases, in that order; junction bases with no gene match: 3. This CDR3 contains 15 residues. CDR1 and CDR2 from the germline V gene are SNHLY and FYNNEI. The CDR3 is CASGQGANSGNTIYF. CDR3 bases: TGTGCCAGCGGACAGGGGGCCAACTCTGGAAACACCATATATTTT.

This clone showed up just once. V usage is TRBV7-2 and J usage is TRBJ2-5, with D possibly being TRBD1 (6 bases). Between the trimmed V and J ends, which lost 1 base and 3 bases, there was a span of 12 bases. The CDR3 has 15 residues. The germline V gene encodes CDR1 SGHTA and CDR2 FQGNSA. The CDR3 DNA reads as TGTGCCAGCAGCTTAGAGGAATGGACAGAAGAGACCCAGTACTTC. Protein: CASSLEEWTEETQYF. The full variable domain, with the rest looked up from reference TRBV7-2 and TRBJ2-5, is GAGVSQSPSNKVTEKGKDVELRCDPISGHTALYWYRQSLGQGLEFLIYFQGNSAPDKSGLPSDRFSAERTGGSVSTLTIQRTQQEDSAVYLCASSLEEWTEETQYFGPGTRLLVL.

A few counts support this clone. V gene TRBV4-2 combines with J gene TRBJ2-1; D may be TRBD2 (6 bases). The V gene's germline CDR1 is LGHNA and CDR2 YNFKEQ. The CDR3 extends over 12 amino acids. V shed 0 bases and J shed 10 bases, with 7 bases lying between them. The CDR3 DNA reads TGTGCCAGCAGCCAAGATGGGGGGGAGCAGTTCTTC. It translates to CASSQDGGEQFF.

The J gene is TRBJ2-4, the V gene TRBV5-1; 7 bases map to TRBD2. V shed 5 bases, J shed 8 bases, and the junction held 10 bases outside the gene matches. Per germline, CDR1 SGHRS and CDR2 YFSETQ. This CDR3 spans 14 amino acids. The DNA for the CDR3 is TGCGCCAGCAGGGGAAGGGGAGGGCCGGACATTCAGTACTTC. As protein: CASRGRGGPDIQYF.

The chain joins TRBV29-1 to TRBJ1-1, with D maybe TRBD1 (5 bases). Germline V gene data show CDR1 as SQVTM and CDR2 as ANQGSEA. V shed 0 bases and J shed 3 bases, with 8 bases lying between them. This CDR3 region has 13 residues. The CDR3 DNA reads as TGCAGCGTTGAAGATTTGGGGGACACTGAAGCTTTCTTT. Translating gives CSVEDLGDTEAFF.

V is TRBV6-5 and J is TRBJ2-7, with D tentatively TRBD2 (6 bases). Germline assignment: CDR1 MNHEY and CDR2 SVGAGI. V gave up 1 base and J gave up 0 bases, with 10 bases separating them. This CDR3 has 15 residues. In DNA form, the CDR3 reads TGTGCCAGCAGTTACTATCTGGGGGGCTCCTACGAGCAGTACTTC. This gives the protein CASSYYLGGSYEQYF.

This clone turned up a few times. The chain couples TRBV5-1 to TRBJ2-6, with D tentatively TRBD2 (5 bases). Germline lookup yields CDR1 SGHRS and CDR2 YFSETQ. Trimming left V 0 bases short and J 2 bases short, with 12 bases between. The CDR3 has 17 residues. For the CDR3, the DNA is TGCGCCAGCAGCTTGGGAGGGTCAGACACTGGGGCCAACGTCCTGACTTTC. As protein: CASSLGGSDTGANVLTF. Full variable domain (outside the CDR3, taken from reference TRBV5-1 and TRBJ2-6): KAGVTQTPRYLIKTRGQQVTLSCSPISGHRSVSWYQQTPGQGLQFLFEYFSETQRNKGNFPGRFSGRQFSNSRSEMNVSTLELGDSALYLCASSLGGSDTGANVLTFGAGSRLTVL.

V usage is TRBV15 and J usage is TRBJ2-3; D perhaps matches TRBD1 (6 bases). Germline values: CDR1 LNHNV, CDR2 YYDKDF (reference sequence). The V end was cut by 0 bases, the J end by 5 bases, with 15 bases between. This CDR3 contains 16 residues. In nucleotides, the CDR3 is TGTGCCACCAGCAGAGATCAGAGAGGGGGTCAAGATACGCAGTATTTT. Translation gives CATSRDQRGGQDTQYF.

This clone was picked up one time. The chain carries TRBV11-1 and TRBJ2-1; D is unclear. Looked up from germline, CDR1 is SGHAT and CDR2 is FQDESV (reference sequence). Deletions cut 1 base from V and 4 bases from J, with 11 bases between. The CDR3 is 15 residues long. CDR3 DNA sequence: TGTGCCAGCAGCTTAGGGTCAGGCGTATACAATGAGCAGTTCTTC. This sequence encodes CASSLGSGVYNEQFF.

This clone has just one count. CDR3: CSVEFYTQYF. The DNA for the CDR3 is TGCAGCGTTGAGTTCTATACCCAGTACTTC. The V and J genes are TRBV29-1 and TRBJ2-5, with D uncertain. Germline V CDR1 and CDR2: SQVTM, ANQGSEA. CDR3 length equals 10 residues. With 3 bases removed from V and 8 bases from J, the gap between germline ends came to 7 bases.

The chain recombines TRBV5-6 with TRBJ2-2, with no clear D. V gave up 0 bases and J gave up 1 base, with 7 bases separating them. The CDR3 has 15 residues. CDR1 is SGHDT and CDR2 is YYEEEE in the germline V gene. The CDR3 sequence is CASSLADWNTGELFF. As DNA, the CDR3 is TGTGCCAGCAGCTTGGCCGATTGGAACACCGGGGAGCTGTTTTTT.

The CDR3 loop reads CAWTLPGQGMVDSNQPQHF. CDR3 bases: TGTGCCTGGACTCTCCCGGGACAGGGGATGGTTGATAGCAATCAGCCCCAGCATTTT. The chain combines TRBV30 with TRBJ1-5, with TRBD1 matching over 10 bases. The V and J ends lost 4 bases and 0 bases, in that order; junction bases with no gene match: 15. This CDR3 spans 19 amino acids. Germline V gene data show CDR1 as GTSNPN and CDR2 as SVGIG (reference sequence). Full variable domain (outside the CDR3, taken from reference TRBV30 and TRBJ1-5): SQTIHQWPATLVQPVGSPLSLECTVEGTSNPNLYWYRQAAGRGLQLLFYSVGIGQISSEVPQNLSASRPQDRQFILSSKKLLLSDSGFYLCAWTLPGQGMVDSNQPQHFGDGTRLSIL.

The rearrangement joins TRBV30 to TRBJ1-1; D unresolved. The V end lost 4 bases, the J end lost 0 bases, and 15 bases lay between the germline ends. The CDR3 covers 15 residues. From germline, CDR1 is GTSNPN and CDR2 SVGIG (reference sequence). CDR3 in DNA: TGTGCCTGGATAGGGCCTAGCTTTATGAACACTGAAGCTTTCTTT. This encodes CAWIGPSFMNTEAFF.

V usage is TRBV5-4 and J usage is TRBJ1-6; perhaps TRBD1 as D (5 bases). The CDR3 covers 14 residues. Germline CDR1 is SGHNT and CDR2 is YYREEE (reference sequence). V lost 5 bases and J lost 9, with 15 bases in between. The CDR3 DNA follows: TGTGCCAGCAGGGACACCTCCGCCGGTTCACCCCTCCACTTT. Its translation: CASRDTSAGSPLHF.

This clone was observed a few times. The chain combines TRBV4-1 with TRBJ2-7; 10 bases are shared with TRBD2. The CDR3 totals 15 residues. V lost 0 bases to trimming and J lost 2 bases; unmatched junction nucleotides: 1. Per the germline V gene, CDR1 is MGHRA and CDR2 is YSYEKL. The CDR3 DNA sequence: TGCGCCAGCAGCCAAGAGAGCGGGGGGGCCTACGAGCAGTACTTC. Residues: CASSQESGGAYEQYF.

The chain carries TRBV7-2 and TRBJ2-5; 10 bases are shared with TRBD1. With the DNA end fitting TRBJ2-7 better, the J assignment may be wrong. Germline values: CDR1 SGHTA, CDR2 FQGNSA. This CDR3 spans 14 amino acids. Here the CDR3 DNA reads TGTGCCAGCAGCGCACGGGACAGGGGATACGAGCAGTACTTC. It codes for CASSARDRGYEQYF.

This clone occurred once. The chain carries TRBV29-1 and TRBJ2-5, with TRBD2 as a possible D gene (5 bases). The CDR3 extends over 12 amino acids. CDR1 is SQVTM, CDR2 ANQGSEA, per germline. V was cut by 4 bases and J by 1 base, with 7 bases left in between. CDR3 coding DNA: TGCAGCGTTGGGACTCTCCAAGAGACCCAGTACTTC. Its translation: CSVGTLQETQYF.

The rearrangement joins TRBV7-9 to TRBJ2-7; either TRBD1 or TRBD2 may fit D (5 bases each). This CDR3 region has 15 residues. V lost 5 bases and J 2 bases, leaving 16 bases between the germline ends. Germline V CDR1 and CDR2: SEHNR, FQNEAQ (reference sequence). The CDR3 spells CASSAFPGPPYEQYF. DNA for the CDR3: TGTGCCAGCAGCGCATTTCCGGGACCCCCCTACGAGCAGTACTTC.

The chain joins TRBV5-1 to TRBJ2-5, with D possibly TRBD1 on 5 matching bases. The V end lost 2 bases, the J end lost 4 bases, and 15 bases lay between the germline ends. Germline loops: CDR1 SGHRS, CDR2 YFSETQ. CDR3 length: 15 amino acids. In nucleotides, the CDR3 is TGCGCCAGCAGCTTCTGGCAGGGCAATGGAGAGACCCAGTACTTC. Protein sequence: CASSFWQGNGETQYF.

The chain recombines TRBV4-1 with TRBJ2-1; possibly TRBD1 for D (6 bases). V lost 9 bases, J lost 4 bases, and 16 bases lay in between. The CDR3 sequence is 14 residues long. Germline V gives CDR1 MGHRA, CDR2 YSYEKL. The chain's CDR3 is CASRSADSYNEQFF. CDR3 DNA sequence: TGCGCCAGTAGATCGGCGGACAGTTACAATGAGCAGTTCTTC.

This rearrangement joins TRBV30 to TRBJ2-5; possibly TRBD2 for D (5 bases). From germline, CDR1 is GTSNPN and CDR2 SVGIG (reference sequence). The V and J ends lost 4 bases and 7 bases respectively, with 16 bases between them. The CDR3 runs to 13 residues. Here the CDR3 reads CAWIGGPSGTQYF. CDR3 coding DNA: TGTGCCTGGATTGGCGGGCCCTCAGGGACCCAGTACTTC. The whole variable domain, remainder taken from reference TRBV30 and TRBJ2-5, is SQTIHQWPATLVQPVGSPLSLECTVEGTSNPNLYWYRQAAGRGLQLLFYSVGIGQISSEVPQNLSASRPQDRQFILSSKKLLLSDSGFYLCAWIGGPSGTQYFGPGTRLLVL.

J is TRBJ1-6 and V is TRBV18, with TRBD1 matching 7 bases. Trimming at V came to 3 bases and at J to 9 bases, leaving 14 bases not matched to a gene. The germline V gene encodes CDR1 KGHSH and CDR2 LQKENI. CDR3 length: 17 residues. The CDR3 is CASSPINKQGLGSPLHF. The CDR3 coding sequence is TGTGCCAGCTCACCGATTAACAAACAGGGGCTCGGTTCACCCCTCCACTTT.

In its sample, this clone was seen a few times. CDR3 in DNA: TGTGCCAGCAGCTTAGCGCGGGTAACGAATTCGGCCCAGTACTTC. Protein product: CASSLARVTNSAQYF. The rearrangement joins TRBV7-2 to TRBJ2-5; tentatively, D is TRBD2 (5 bases). The V end lost 0 bases, the J end lost 9 bases, and 17 bases lay between the germline ends. The length of the CDR3 is 15 residues. Germline V gives CDR1 SGHTA, CDR2 FQGNSA. The full variable domain, in which reference TRBV7-2 and TRBJ2-5 provide the parts outside the CDR3, is GAGVSQSPSNKVTEKGKDVELRCDPISGHTALYWYRQSLGQGLEFLIYFQGNSAPDKSGLPSDRFSAERTGGSVSTLTIQRTQQEDSAVYLCASSLARVTNSAQYFGPGTRLLVL.

V is TRBV4-2 and J is TRBJ2-7; D is perhaps TRBD2 (5 bases). Germline CDR1 and CDR2: LGHNA and YNFKEQ. V was cut by 4 bases and J by 0 bases, with 10 bases left in between. The CDR3 loop spans 14 amino acids. For the CDR3, the DNA is TGTGCCAGCAGCCTTACTCGGGACTCCTACGAGCAGTACTTC. Residues: CASSLTRDSYEQYF.